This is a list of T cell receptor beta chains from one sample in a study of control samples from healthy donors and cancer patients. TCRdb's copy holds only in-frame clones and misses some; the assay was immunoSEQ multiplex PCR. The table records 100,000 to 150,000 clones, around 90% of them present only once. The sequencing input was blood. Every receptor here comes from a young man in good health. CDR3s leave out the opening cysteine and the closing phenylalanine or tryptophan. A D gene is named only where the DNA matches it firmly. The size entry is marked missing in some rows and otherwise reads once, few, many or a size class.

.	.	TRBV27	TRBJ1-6	ASSLQGSYNSPLH
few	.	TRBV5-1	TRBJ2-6	ASSLGSSGANVLT
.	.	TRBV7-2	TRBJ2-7	ASSLAGAYEQY
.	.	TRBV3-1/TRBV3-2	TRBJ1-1	ASSQELGIAF
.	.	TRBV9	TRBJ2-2	ASSVATRGTGELF
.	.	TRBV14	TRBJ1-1	ASSQRTMNTEAF
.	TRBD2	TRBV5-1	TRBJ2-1	ASSAAGGVSYNEQF
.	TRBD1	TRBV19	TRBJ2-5	ASSTGRDSFQETQY
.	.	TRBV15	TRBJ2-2	ATSRDYDTSNTGELF
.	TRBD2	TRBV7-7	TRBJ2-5	ASAHGGGSGQETQY
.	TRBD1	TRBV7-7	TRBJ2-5	ASSLGTGLETQY
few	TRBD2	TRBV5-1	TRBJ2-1	ASSPRTSNEQF
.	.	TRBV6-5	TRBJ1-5	ASSYPRNPDNQPQH
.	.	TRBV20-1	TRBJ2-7	SAIDGGPVSEQY
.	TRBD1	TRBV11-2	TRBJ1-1	ASSFDRANTEAF
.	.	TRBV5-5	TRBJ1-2	ASSLGLTGYYGYT
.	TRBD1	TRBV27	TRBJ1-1	ASSPSGGWSTEAF
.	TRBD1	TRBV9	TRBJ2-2	ASSVEGQGAYTGELF
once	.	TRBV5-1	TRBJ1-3	ASSSAPAGNTIY
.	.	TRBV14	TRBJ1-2	ASSQISDKNYGYT
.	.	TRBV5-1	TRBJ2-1	ASSVTESSYNEQF
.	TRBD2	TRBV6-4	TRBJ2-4	ASSDPGGRSKNIQY
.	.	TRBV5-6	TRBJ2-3	ASSWHLGNTDTQY
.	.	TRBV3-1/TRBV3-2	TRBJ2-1	ASSSRSAPLNEQF
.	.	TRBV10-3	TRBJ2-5	AISDPRGVGETQY
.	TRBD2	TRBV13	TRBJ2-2	ASSLLSRLAGGTGELF
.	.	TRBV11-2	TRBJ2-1	ASSFYPRGHSYNEQF
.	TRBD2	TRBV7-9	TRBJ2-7	ASSLRGSSSSGTYEQY
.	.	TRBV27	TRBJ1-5	ASSSRDGINQPQH
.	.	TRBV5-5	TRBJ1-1	ASSLDGVNTEAF
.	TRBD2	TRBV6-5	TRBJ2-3	ASRTSGGRDTQY
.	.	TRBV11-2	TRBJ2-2	ASSPSNTGELF
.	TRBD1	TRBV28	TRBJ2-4	ASSPFWVGQGESLAKNIQY
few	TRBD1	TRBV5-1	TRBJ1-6	ASSPGQGETPLH
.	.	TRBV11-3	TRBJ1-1	ASSLSGANTEAF
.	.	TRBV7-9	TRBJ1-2	ASSLGWTEGFGYT
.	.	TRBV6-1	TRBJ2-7	ASSEEPGTAHPYEQY
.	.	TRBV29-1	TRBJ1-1	SVGTANTEAF
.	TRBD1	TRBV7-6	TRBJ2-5	ASSLAGRGLGRETQY
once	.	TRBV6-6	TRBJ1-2	ASRGTGYDYGYT
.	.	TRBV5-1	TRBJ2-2	ASSLSGNTGELF
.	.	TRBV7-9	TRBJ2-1	ASSPRAGKTYNEQF
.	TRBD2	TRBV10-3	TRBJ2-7	AALDTSGGGAYEQY
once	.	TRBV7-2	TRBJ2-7	ASSSAKTGADEQY
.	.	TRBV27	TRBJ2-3	ASSLFGELGVRTDTQY
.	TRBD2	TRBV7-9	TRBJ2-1	ASSSTSGYYNEQF
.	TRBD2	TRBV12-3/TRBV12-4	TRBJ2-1	ASSGGINEQF
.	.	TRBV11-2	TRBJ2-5	ASSSGETQY
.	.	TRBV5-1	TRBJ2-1	ASSLESYNEQF
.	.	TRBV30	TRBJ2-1	AWSWVWVYNEQF
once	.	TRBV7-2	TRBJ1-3	ASSFWGPGRNTIY
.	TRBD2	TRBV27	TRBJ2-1	ASSPGTSGYNEQF
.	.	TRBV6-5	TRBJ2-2	ASGSPGSTGELF